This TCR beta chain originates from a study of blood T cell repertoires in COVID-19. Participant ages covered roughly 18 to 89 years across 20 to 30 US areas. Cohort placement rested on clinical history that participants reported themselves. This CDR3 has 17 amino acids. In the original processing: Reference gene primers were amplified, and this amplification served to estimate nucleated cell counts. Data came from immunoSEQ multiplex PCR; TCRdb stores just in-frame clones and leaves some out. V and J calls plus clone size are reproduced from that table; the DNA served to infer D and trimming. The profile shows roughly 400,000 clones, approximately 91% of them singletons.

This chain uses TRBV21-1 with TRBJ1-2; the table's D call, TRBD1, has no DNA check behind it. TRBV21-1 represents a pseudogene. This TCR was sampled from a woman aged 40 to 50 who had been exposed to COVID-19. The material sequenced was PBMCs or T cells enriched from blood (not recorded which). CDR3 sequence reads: CASSAILGTGQNYGYTF. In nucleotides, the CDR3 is TGTGCCAGCAGCGCCATTCTAGGGACAGGGCAGAACTATGGCTACACCTTC.